The present TCR beta chain was sequenced within a study of identical twins. A template switching step contributed a universal primer site, while unique molecular identifiers were present in the cDNA. In TCRdb, the 5' RACE reads were re-called with MiXCR into one record per CDR3 protein. The sample has about 150,000 distinct CDR3 sequences, roughly 3.2% seen once. The table lists this clonotype with many counts. Its antigen is undetermined. Broader study findings: Conclusions were based on cross-sectional statistical analysis, without following the same donors. The models gave estimates that fell short of the out-of-frame TCR alpha sharing seen in monozygotic twins.

CDR3 length: 17 amino acids. This clonotype originated in a man aged 18 to 29 in good health. Material: memory T cells sorted from blood. V usage is TRBV21-1 and J usage is TRBJ2-1; TRBD2, the table's D call, was not compared with the DNA. TRBV21-1 is listed as a pseudogene. The CDR3 spells CASSAQLAGGPHGEQFF. The CDR3 coding sequence is TGTGCCAGCAGCGCCCAACTAGCGGGAGGGCCTCATGGGGAGCAGTTCTTC.